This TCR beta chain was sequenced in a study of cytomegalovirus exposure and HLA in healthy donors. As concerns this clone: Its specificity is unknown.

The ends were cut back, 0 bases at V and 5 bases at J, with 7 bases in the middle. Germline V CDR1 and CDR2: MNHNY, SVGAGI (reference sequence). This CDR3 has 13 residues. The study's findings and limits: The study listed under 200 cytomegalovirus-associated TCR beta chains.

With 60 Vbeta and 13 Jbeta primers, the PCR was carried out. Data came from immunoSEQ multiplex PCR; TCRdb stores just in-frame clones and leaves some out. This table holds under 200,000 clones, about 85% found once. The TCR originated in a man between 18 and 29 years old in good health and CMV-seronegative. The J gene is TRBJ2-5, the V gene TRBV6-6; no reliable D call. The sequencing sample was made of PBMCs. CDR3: CASSYSARETQYF. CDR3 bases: TGTGCCAGCAGTTACTCGGCTAGGGAGACCCAGTACTTC.